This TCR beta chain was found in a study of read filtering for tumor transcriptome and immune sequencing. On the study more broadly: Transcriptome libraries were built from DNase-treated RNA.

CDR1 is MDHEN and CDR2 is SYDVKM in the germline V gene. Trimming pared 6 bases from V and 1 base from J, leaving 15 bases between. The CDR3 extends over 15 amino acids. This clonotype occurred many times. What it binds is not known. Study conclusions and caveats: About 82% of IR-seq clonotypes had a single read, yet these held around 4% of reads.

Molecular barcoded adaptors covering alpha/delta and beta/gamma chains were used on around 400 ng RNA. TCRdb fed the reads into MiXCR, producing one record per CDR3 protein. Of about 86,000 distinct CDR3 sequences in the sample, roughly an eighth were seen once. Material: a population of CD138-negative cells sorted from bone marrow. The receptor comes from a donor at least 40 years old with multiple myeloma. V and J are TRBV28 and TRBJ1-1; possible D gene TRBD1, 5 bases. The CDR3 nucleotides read TGTGCCAGCAGGAACGACAGAGGACGGAACACTGAAGCTTTCTTT. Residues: CASRNDRGRNTEAFF.